The text below deals with one T cell receptor (beta chain). Antigen unknown. The CDR3 extends over 15 amino acids. The junction had 10 bases not matched to a gene; V was cut back by 9 bases and J by 1 base. Germline V gene sequence: CDR1 MDHEN, CDR2 SYDVKM. These data come from a study of cytomegalovirus exposure and HLA in healthy donors. A multiplex PCR was run with 60 Vbeta primers and 13 Jbeta primers. Assay used: immunoSEQ multiplex PCR; TCRdb lists only in-frame clones, some missing. The sample includes 150,000 or so clones, roughly 70% of them seen just once. Each donor's status was that of a healthy bone marrow donor. The study, taken as a whole, reports: Available immune exposure information covered CMV serostatus only. Prior analysis indicated that the majority of TCR beta V segments exhibited productivity approximately 87% or approximately 30% of the time. The likely origin of a cluster of highly shared sequence variants was a sequencing artifact.

The rearrangement uses TRBV28 and TRBJ1-1; 8 bases are shared with TRBD1. The sequencing sample was made of PBMCs. The receptor was isolated from a male donor in good health and CMV-seronegative. CDR3 amino acids: CASRTTGTGNTEAFF. The DNA for the CDR3 is TGTGCCAGTAGGACCACCGGGACAGGGAACACTGAAGCTTTCTTT.